This TCR beta chain was profiled in a study of blood T cell repertoires in COVID-19. Whole-study context: COVID-19 samples, acute and convalescent, were from the United States, Italy and Spain.

In the source study's methods: Nucleated cell number was recorded as an estimate derived from reference gene primer amplification. Profiled with immunoSEQ multiplex PCR; TCRdb holds only in-frame clones, not every one. V and J calls plus clone size are reproduced from that table; the DNA served to infer D and trimming. The data show about 140,000 clones, with approximately 90% seen just once and 8% to 13% held by the top ten. The V gene's germline CDR1 is SGHNT and CDR2 YYREEE (reference sequence). V shed 4 bases, J shed 2 bases, and the junction held 9 bases outside the gene matches. This CDR3 comprises 16 residues.

The clonotype was recovered from an elderly woman with acute or convalescent COVID-19. What was sequenced was peripheral blood. The chain is built from TRBV5-4 and TRBJ1-3; 7 nucleotides match TRBD1. The chain's CDR3 is CASSTGQTSAGNTIYF. The CDR3 bases are TGTGCCAGCAGCACGGGACAGACCTCGGCTGGAAACACCATATATTTT. Full variable domain (missing parts from reference TRBV5-4 and TRBJ1-3): ETGVTQSPTHLIKTRGQQVTLRCSSQSGHNTVSWYQQALGQGPQFIFQYYREEENGRGNFPPRFSGLQFPNYSSELNVNALELDDSALYLCASSTGQTSAGNTIYFGEGSWLTVV.